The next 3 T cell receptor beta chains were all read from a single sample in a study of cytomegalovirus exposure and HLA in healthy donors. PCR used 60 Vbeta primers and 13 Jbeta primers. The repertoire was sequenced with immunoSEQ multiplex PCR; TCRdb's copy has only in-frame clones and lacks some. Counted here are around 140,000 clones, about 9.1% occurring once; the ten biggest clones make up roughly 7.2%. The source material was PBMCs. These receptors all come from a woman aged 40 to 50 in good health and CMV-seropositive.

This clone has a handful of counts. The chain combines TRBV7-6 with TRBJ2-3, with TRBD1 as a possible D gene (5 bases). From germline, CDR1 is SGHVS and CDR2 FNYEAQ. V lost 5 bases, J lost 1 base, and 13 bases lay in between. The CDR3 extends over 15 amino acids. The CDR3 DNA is TGTGCCAGCAGCCTTGACAGTGGCGGCACAGATACGCAGTATTTT. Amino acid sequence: CASSLDSGGTDTQYF.

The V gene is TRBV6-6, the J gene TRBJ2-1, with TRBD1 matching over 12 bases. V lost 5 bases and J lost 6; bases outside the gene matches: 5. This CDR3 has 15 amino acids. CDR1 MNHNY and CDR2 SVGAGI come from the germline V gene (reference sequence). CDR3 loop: CASSTRDRGLNEQFF. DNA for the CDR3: TGTGCCAGCAGTACACGGGACAGGGGGCTCAATGAGCAGTTCTTC.

CDR3 protein: CASSSGGYGYTF. The DNA for the CDR3 is TGTGCCAGCAGTTCCGGGGGCTATGGCTACACCTTC. The V gene is TRBV6-1, the J gene TRBJ1-2; TRBD1 might be the D (5 bases). The length of the CDR3 is 12 residues. The V end was cut by 5 bases, the J end by 4 bases, with 8 bases between. Germline V gene lookup returns CDR1 MNHNS and CDR2 SASEGT.